This T cell receptor (beta chain) was recovered during a study of cytomegalovirus exposure and HLA in healthy donors. Study-wide findings and caveats: Later analysis suggested links between common viral pathogens and several top significant clusters. Accurate prediction of HLA-A and HLA-B alleles (for most subjects) was reportedly achieved from TCR beta sequences. The study labeled more than 150 TCR beta chains cytomegalovirus-associated.

The germline gives CDR1 MDHEN, CDR2 SYDVKM. There are 17 residues in the CDR3. V was pared by 1 base and J by 10 bases, with 8 bases of the junction left unmatched. This clone was seen a handful of times. Its antigen is unidentified. The PCR used 60 Vbeta and 13 Jbeta primers. The repertoire was sequenced with immunoSEQ multiplex PCR; TCRdb's copy has only in-frame clones and lacks some. The repertoire holds around 80,000 clones, around 81% seen once, with almost 6% in the top ten. Healthy people donating bone marrow made up the donors. The TCR originated in a man aged 18 to 30 in good health and CMV-seropositive. What was sequenced was PBMCs. The rearrangement joins TRBV28 to TRBJ2-1; 15 bases are a match to TRBD2. The CDR3 DNA is TGTGCCAGCAGTTTATCAGGACTAGCGGGAGGGCTCCGAGAGCAGTTCTTC. As protein: CASSLSGLAGGLREQFF.